The 32 T cell receptor beta chains given below trace back to one sample, sequenced in a study of shared clonotypes between healthy human individuals. Repertoires were generated with immunoSEQ multiplex PCR, while TCRdb's copy carries only in-frame clones and drops some. The data contain fewer than 3 million clones, around 90% of them seen just once; the ten biggest clones take up more than 0.35%. Sequencing was carried out using naive CD4+ T cells from PBMCs. Subset defined: CD45RA+ positively selected. These receptors came from a man aged 18-30 years in good health. Some clones in this sample may be carry-over from other donors' samples.

The chain carries TRBV5-1 and TRBJ1-1, with D possibly TRBD1 on 5 matching bases. The V end lost 0 bases, the J end lost 0 bases, and 9 bases lay between the germline ends. This CDR3 spans 15 amino acids. In germline, CDR1 is SGHRS, CDR2 YFSETQ. CDR3 region: CASSLVRGMNTEAFF. The CDR3 bases are TGCGCCAGCAGCTTGGTTAGGGGTATGAACACTGAAGCTTTCTTT.

This chain connects TRBV10-2 to TRBJ2-1; D possibly uses TRBD1 or TRBD2 (6 bases each). From germline, CDR1 is WSHSY and CDR2 SAAADI. CDR3 size: 16 residues. Trimming pared 6 bases from V and 2 bases from J, leaving 17 bases between. CDR3 sequence (DNA): TGCGCCAGCAGCGGGGGACACCCGAGAACCTACAATGAGCAGTTCTTC. Translated: CASSGGHPRTYNEQFF.

V usage is TRBV29-1 and J usage is TRBJ2-2; TRBD2 matches at 7 bases. The CDR3 covers 16 residues. CDR1 and CDR2 from the germline V gene are SQVTM and ANQGSEA. Trimming at V came to 4 bases and at J to 8 bases, leaving 16 bases not matched to a gene. In DNA form, the CDR3 reads TGCAGCGTTGGGCTCCCGGGGCTAGCGGAGAGGGGGGAGCTGTTTTTT. This translates into CSVGLPGLAERGELFF.

J is TRBJ2-3 and V is TRBV7-9; the D is unclear. V lost 1 base, J lost 3 bases, and 8 bases lay in between. CDR1 SEHNR and CDR2 FQNEAQ come from the germline V gene (reference sequence). The CDR3 sequence is 14 residues long. The CDR3 nucleotides are TGTGCCAGCAGCTTAGGAGTGACGACAGATACGCAGTATTTT. Its protein product is CASSLGVTTDTQYF.

The chain employs TRBV6-1 and TRBJ2-7, with 8 positions matching TRBD2. Germline CDR1 is MNHNS and CDR2 is SASEGT. Trimming cost V 7 bases and J 4 bases; bases outside gene matches: 9. CDR3 length: 14 amino acids. CDR3 sequence: CASTLGGGNYEQYF. The CDR3 DNA reads as TGTGCCAGCACGCTTGGCGGGGGGAATTACGAGCAGTACTTC.

In its sample, this clone was seen a few times. The chain recombines TRBV5-1 with TRBJ1-1; D gene uncertain. CDR1 is SGHRS, CDR2 YFSETQ, per germline. V was pared by 7 bases and J by 4 bases, with 17 bases between. This CDR3 is 14 amino acids long. Here the CDR3 reads CASSREGWGTEAFF. As DNA, the CDR3 is TGCGCCAGCTCTAGGGAGGGTTGGGGCACTGAAGCTTTCTTT.

The V gene is TRBV5-4, the J gene TRBJ1-4; D possibly corresponds to TRBD1 (6 bases). CDR3 length: 17 amino acids. The germline gives CDR1 SGHNT, CDR2 YYREEE (reference sequence). Trimming pared 0 bases from V and 8 bases from J, leaving 20 bases between. The DNA of the CDR3 is TGTGCCAGCAGCTTGGCCGCCGACCTCAGGGGAGCGGAAAAACTGTTTTTT. It yields the protein CASSLAADLRGAEKLFF.

The V and J genes are TRBV9 and TRBJ2-1; D is undetermined. Looked up from germline, CDR1 is SGDLS and CDR2 is YYNGEE. The CDR3 is 13 amino acids. V gave up 3 bases and J gave up 6 bases, with 10 bases separating them. CDR3 nucleotides: TGTGCCAGCAGCGCAGTGATGGGCAATGAGCAGTTCTTC. This codes for CASSAVMGNEQFF. The variable domain in full, completed from reference TRBV9 and TRBJ2-1, reads DSGVTQTPKHLITATGQRVTLRCSPRSGDLSVYWYQQSLDQGLQFLIQYYNGEERAKGNILERFSAQQFPDLHSELNLSSLELGDSALYFCASSAVMGNEQFFGPGTRLTVL.

In its sample, this clone was seen once. This chain uses TRBV4-2 with TRBJ2-3, with 10 bases matching TRBD2. The ends lost 4 bases at V and 2 bases at J; junction bases unmatched: 9. Germline-derived CDR1 and CDR2 are LGHNA and YNFKEQ. The CDR3 runs to 17 residues. DNA for the CDR3: TGTGCCAGCAGCCGACATAATGGGACTAGCGTCACAGATACGCAGTATTTT. Its translation is CASSRHNGTSVTDTQYF.

The chain recombines TRBV5-1 with TRBJ2-1; 9 positions agree with TRBD2. Germline CDR1 and CDR2: SGHRS and YFSETQ. The CDR3 is 16 residues long. The ends lost 0 bases at V and 3 bases at J; junction bases unmatched: 4. The CDR3, as DNA: TGCGCCAGCAGCTTGGTGGCGGGAGGGAACTACAATGAGCAGTTCTTC. Its translation: CASSLVAGGNYNEQFF.

The chain uses TRBV7-7 and TRBJ2-3; the match to TRBD1 covers 7 bases. Germline V gene data show CDR1 as SSHAT and CDR2 as FNYEAQ (reference sequence). The V segment lost 4 bases and the J segment 4 bases; nucleotides outside the gene matches: 11. There are 16 residues in the CDR3. CDR3 DNA sequence: TGTGCCAGCAGCTCAGGGGGTGTTGCGAGCGCAGATACGCAGTATTTT. This sequence encodes CASSSGGVASADTQYF.

This clone was picked up a small number of times. The gene calls are TRBV7-2 and TRBJ1-4; D uncertain. CDR3 length: 14 residues. In germline, CDR1 is SGHTA, CDR2 FQGNSA. V shed 4 bases and J shed 8 bases, with 14 bases lying between them. The CDR3 nucleotides are TGTGCCAGCAGCTCACACGGCGTGCGGGAAAAACTGTTTTTT. Its translation: CASSSHGVREKLFF.

V is TRBV7-8 and J is TRBJ1-2, with D possibly TRBD1 on 5 matching bases. The CDR3 runs 14 residues. V was trimmed by 0 bases and J by 10 bases, leaving 15 bases between them. The germline gives CDR1 SGHVS, CDR2 FQNEAQ. CDR3 nucleotide sequence: TGTGCCAGCAGCTTAGCTACCGGGACGGAGCCCTACACCTTC. Translation: CASSLATGTEPYTF. The full variable domain, its missing parts supplied by reference TRBV7-8 and TRBJ1-2, is GAGVSQSPRYKVAKRGQDVALRCDPISGHVSLFWYQQALGQGPEFLTYFQNEAQLDKSGLPSDRFFAERPEGSVSTLKIQRTQQEDSAVYLCASSLATGTEPYTFGSGTRLTVV.

This clone was found a few times. CDR3 coding DNA: TGTGCCAGCAGCTTGGGACGTACCTCGGGCGAAAAACTGTTTTTT. Its protein product is CASSLGRTSGEKLFF. The V gene is TRBV5-4, the J gene TRBJ1-4; D is uncertain. In germline, CDR1 is SGHNT, CDR2 YYREEE (reference sequence). This CDR3 has 15 amino acids. Deletions cut 0 bases from V and 8 bases from J, with 14 bases between. The full variable domain, completed using reference TRBV5-4 and TRBJ1-4, is ETGVTQSPTHLIKTRGQQVTLRCSSQSGHNTVSWYQQALGQGPQFIFQYYREEENGRGNFPPRFSGLQFPNYSSELNVNALELDDSALYLCASSLGRTSGEKLFFGSGTQLSVL.

About this clone: Other DNA sequences from this sample encode an identical CDR3 as well. This rearrangement joins TRBV18 to TRBJ1-5, with D unclear. This CDR3 is built from 14 residues. Looked up from germline, CDR1 is KGHSH and CDR2 is LQKENI. V was shortened by 2 bases and J by 0 bases, with 5 bases between the two germline ends. The CDR3, as DNA: TGTGCCAGCTCACCAAGCAGTAGCAATCAGCCCCAGCATTTT. It specifies CASSPSSSNQPQHF.

The chain uses TRBV5-4 and TRBJ2-1; 12 bases align to TRBD2. This CDR3 is built from 16 residues. V gave up 1 base and J gave up 7 bases; unmatched junction bases: 6. CDR1 and CDR2 (germline): SGHNT, YYREEE (reference sequence). As DNA, the CDR3 is TGTGCCAGCAGCTTGCTAGCGGGAGGGCTGACGAATGAGCAGTTCTTC. This translates into CASSLLAGGLTNEQFF.

This clone has only one observation. The chain combines TRBV2 with TRBJ2-7, with 9 bases matching TRBD1. V gave up 5 bases and J gave up 4 bases; unmatched junction bases: 9. In germline, CDR1 is SNHLY, CDR2 FYNNEI. This CDR3 region has 15 residues. CDR3 region: CASSRTGAGRYEQYF. CDR3 DNA: TGTGCCAGCAGTCGGACAGGGGCTGGGAGATACGAGCAGTACTTC. The variable domain in full, with the rest retrieved from reference TRBV2 and TRBJ2-7, is EPEVTQTPSHQVTQMGQEVILRCVPISNHLYFYWYRQILGQKVEFLVSFYNNEISEKSEIFDDQFSVERPDGSNFTLKIRSTKLEDSAMYFCASSRTGAGRYEQYFGPGTRLTVT.

This sequence joins TRBV27 and TRBJ2-1; the D is unclear. The CDR3 sequence is 12 residues long. Germline CDR1 and CDR2: MNHEY and SMNVEV (reference sequence). The V gene lost 8 bases and the J gene lost 8 bases, with 13 bases spanning the gap. The CDR3 sequence: CASGFRLDEQFF. CDR3 bases: TGTGCCAGCGGCTTTAGGTTAGATGAGCAGTTCTTC.

The chain is built from TRBV6-5 and TRBJ2-7; the match to TRBD1 covers 7 bases. Losses at the gene ends were 2 bases for V and 2 bases for J; bases not matched to a gene: 6. Germline-derived CDR1 and CDR2 are MNHEY and SVGAGI. This CDR3 is built from 15 residues. Here the CDR3 reads CASSYQDREPYEQYF. The CDR3 region has the DNA TGTGCCAGCAGTTACCAAGACAGGGAGCCCTACGAGCAGTACTTC.

The chain employs TRBV29-1 and TRBJ2-7; TRBD2 is a possible D gene (5 bases). Trimming took off 5 bases at V and 0 bases at J, with 14 bases between the two ends. This CDR3 has 14 residues. Germline values: CDR1 SQVTM, CDR2 ANQGSEA. The CDR3 loop reads CSVRRRLSSYEQYF. In nucleotides, the CDR3 is TGCAGCGTTCGGAGGCGGTTGAGCTCCTACGAGCAGTACTTC.

Comment on this clone: This sample includes further DNA sequences coding for the same CDR3. V gene TRBV28 combines with J gene TRBJ1-1; tentative D call: TRBD1 (5 bases). V was pared by 2 bases and J by 5 bases, with 9 bases between. CDR1 is MDHEN, CDR2 SYDVKM, per germline. The CDR3 covers 13 residues. CDR3 sequence: CASSLGGRTEAFF. The CDR3 DNA reads as TGTGCCAGCAGTTTAGGGGGTAGGACTGAAGCTTTCTTT.

The chain carries TRBV13 and TRBJ1-2, with 11 bases matching TRBD1. V shed 3 bases, J shed 6 bases, and the junction held 6 bases outside the gene matches. This CDR3 is built from 15 residues. Germline V lookup: CDR1 PRHDT, CDR2 FYEKMQ (reference sequence). CDR3 in amino acids: CASSFQPDRGHGYTF. In nucleotides, the CDR3 is TGTGCCAGCAGCTTCCAACCGGACAGGGGGCATGGCTACACCTTC.

As for this clone: The same CDR3 arises from other DNA sequences in this sample as well. The CDR3 loop reads CASSFGTNTEAFF. The CDR3 coding sequence is TGCGCCAGCAGCTTTGGGACGAACACTGAAGCTTTCTTT. The V and J genes are TRBV5-1 and TRBJ1-1; tentative D call: TRBD1 (5 bases). Germline CDR1 and CDR2: SGHRS and YFSETQ. The CDR3 runs 13 residues. Trimming took 2 bases from V and 1 from J, leaving 6 bases between them.

Concerning this clone itself: Distinct nucleotide sequences in the sample also encode this CDR3. The rearrangement links TRBV5-1 to TRBJ2-7; 11 bases agree with TRBD1. After removal of 4 bases from V and 4 bases from J, the junction contained 4 bases not matched to a gene. CDR3 length equals 14 residues. Germline assignment: CDR1 SGHRS and CDR2 YFSETQ. CDR3 nucleotides: TGCGCCAGCAGCAGGACAGGGGGCACATACGAGCAGTACTTC. It codes for CASSRTGGTYEQYF.

V gene TRBV7-3 combines with J gene TRBJ1-1; D is undetermined. V was shortened by 2 bases and J by 7 bases, with 14 bases between the two germline ends. The germline gives CDR1 SGHTA, CDR2 FQGTGA. This CDR3 region has 14 residues. DNA for the CDR3: TGTGCCAGCAGCTTATTCGCTCCGAACCTTGAAGCTTTCTTT. Its translation: CASSLFAPNLEAFF.

This clone is a singleton in its sample. This rearrangement joins TRBV19 to TRBJ2-1; perhaps D is TRBD1 or TRBD2 (5 bases each). Germline V gene sequence: CDR1 LNHDA, CDR2 SQIVND (reference sequence). With 3 bases removed from V and 5 bases from J, the gap between germline ends came to 14 bases. CDR3 size: 15 residues. The CDR3 is CASSISGPTHNEQFF. CDR3 nucleotide sequence: TGTGCCAGTAGTATCTCGGGACCAACGCACAATGAGCAGTTCTTC.

The chain joins TRBV6-5 to TRBJ2-7; 7 bases are shared with TRBD1. Germline V CDR1 and CDR2: MNHEY, SVGAGI. The CDR3 is 15 amino acids. Trimming took 7 bases from V and 2 from J; bases not matched to a gene: 11. CDR3 region: CASTPSRDRPYEQYF. The CDR3, as DNA: TGTGCCAGCACTCCTTCACGGGACAGACCCTACGAGCAGTACTTC.

This rearrangement joins TRBV5-1 to TRBJ2-1; D may be TRBD2 (6 bases). Germline-derived CDR1 and CDR2 are SGHRS and YFSETQ. Trimming removed 4 bases at V and 4 bases at J, with 18 bases between. CDR3 size: 16 residues. The CDR3 protein is CASSPSVAATYNEQFF. The CDR3 bases are TGCGCCAGCAGCCCCTCGGTAGCGGCAACTTACAATGAGCAGTTCTTC.

Note on this clone: The sample holds other DNA sequences that translate to the same CDR3. The chain is built from TRBV7-9 and TRBJ1-2; D is undetermined. The CDR3 spans 12 residues. Germline V lookup: CDR1 SEHNR, CDR2 FQNEAQ (reference sequence). Trimming removed 1 base at V and 3 bases at J, with 3 bases between. The CDR3 is CASSLVDYGYTF. The CDR3 nucleotides are TGTGCCAGCAGCTTAGTTGACTATGGCTACACCTTC.

The V gene is TRBV7-9, the J gene TRBJ1-6; D ambiguous. The CDR3 is 14 amino acids. V lost 6 bases and J lost 10, with 16 bases in between. Germline CDR1 reads SEHNR; CDR2 reads FQNEAQ (reference sequence). The CDR3 protein is CASSPRGGGSPLHF. For the CDR3, the DNA is TGTGCCAGCAGTCCGCGCGGTGGAGGATCACCCCTCCACTTT.

This clone was recorded only once. The gene calls are TRBV28 and TRBJ2-1; D possibly corresponds to TRBD2 (6 bases). Germline CDR1 and CDR2: MDHEN and SYDVKM. With 10 bases removed from V and 6 bases from J, the gap between germline ends came to 19 bases. The CDR3 is 14 amino acids. This chain's CDR3 is CATAERPRGNEQFF. The CDR3 bases are TGTGCCACCGCAGAGCGCCCGCGGGGCAATGAGCAGTTCTTC.

The table lists this clone with a few counts. The sample has other DNA sequences that encode this CDR3 too. The chain recombines TRBV5-1 with TRBJ1-1; D gene unclear. Between the trimmed V and J ends, which lost 0 bases and 1 base, there was a span of 4 bases. The CDR3 has 13 amino acids. CDR1 is SGHRS, CDR2 YFSETQ, per germline. This CDR3 is CASSLAGNTEAFF. The CDR3 coding sequence is TGCGCCAGCAGCTTGGCTGGGAACACTGAAGCTTTCTTT.